Below are 24 T cell receptor beta chains sequenced from a single sample in a study of CD8 T cells in ankylosing spondylitis. Whole-study findings and limits: Seemingly characteristic of ankylosing spondylitis blood was a TCR beta motif consisting of about 8 highly homologous variants.

TCRdb fed the 5' RACE reads into MiXCR, producing one record per CDR3 protein. The sample holds hundreds of thousands of distinct CDR3 sequences, 10% to 15% seen once. No antigen has been identified for these receptors. What was sequenced was blood, either unsorted or a sorted T cell fraction (not recorded which). Receptor source: a male donor with ankylosing spondylitis.

In its sample, this clonotype was seen a few times. CDR3 amino acids: CATGGANTEAFF. In DNA form, the CDR3 reads TGTGCCACCGGAGGGGCAAACACTGAAGCTTTCTTT. The rearrangement links TRBV15 to TRBJ1-1; D possibly corresponds to TRBD1 (5 bases). Trimming took 8 bases from V and 2 from J, leaving 9 bases between them. The CDR3 length is 12 residues. Germline loops: CDR1 LNHNV, CDR2 YYDKDF (reference sequence).

This clonotype was found a few times. This sequence joins TRBV20-1 and TRBJ2-3, with D perhaps TRBD1 or TRBD2 (5 bases each). CDR3 length: 15 residues. Trimming took 3 bases from V and 3 from J, leaving 16 bases between them. Looked up from germline, CDR1 is DFQATT and CDR2 is SNEGSKA (reference sequence). In DNA form, the CDR3 reads TGCAGTGCTAGCGGGGCAGGGCGGTCGACAGATACGCAGTATTTT. Translation gives CSASGAGRSTDTQYF.

CDR3 coding DNA: TGTGCCAGCAGCTTAGGGCTAGGACTACTTCAAGAGACCCAGTACTTC. Its translation is CASSLGLGLLQETQYF. The V gene is TRBV7-9, the J gene TRBJ2-5, with D perhaps TRBD2 (6 bases). Germline V lookup: CDR1 SEHNR, CDR2 FQNEAQ (reference sequence). V was shortened by 1 base and J by 2 bases, with 14 bases between the two germline ends. The length of the CDR3 is 16 residues.

This clonotype was counted between two and nine times. The chain employs TRBV20-1 and TRBJ1-2; 9 positions agree with TRBD1. The CDR3 is made up of 13 amino acids. The J segment lost 7 bases and the V segment lost 6 bases, leaving 9 bases of the junction unmatched. The germline V gene encodes CDR1 DFQATT and CDR2 SNEGSKA (reference sequence). The CDR3 DNA follows: TGCAGTGCAAGGCGGGACAGGGTTGGTGGCTACACCTTC. This gives the protein CSARRDRVGGYTF.

The chain couples TRBV4-2 to TRBJ2-3; D gene uncertain. V lost 1 base and J 3 bases, leaving 14 bases between the germline ends. This CDR3 is 16 amino acids long. Germline CDR1 reads LGHNA; CDR2 reads YNFKEQ. CDR3 region: CASSQALRGGTDTQYF. The CDR3, as DNA: TGTGCCAGCAGCCAAGCCCTCCGTGGCGGTACAGATACGCAGTATTTT.

The chain carries TRBV11-2 and TRBJ1-5; no firm D call. This CDR3 comprises 14 residues. CDR1 is SGHAT, CDR2 FQNNGV, per germline. Trimming took off 4 bases at V and 7 bases at J, with 14 bases between the two ends. The CDR3 protein is CASSSRPVGQPQHF. CDR3 DNA: TGTGCCAGCAGCTCCAGGCCGGTGGGGCAGCCCCAGCATTTT.

The V call is TRBV2, the J call TRBJ1-2, with unresolved D. Trimming shortened V by 6 bases and J by 8 bases, and 10 bases separated the two germline ends. This CDR3 has 11 amino acids. The V gene's germline CDR1 is SNHLY and CDR2 FYNNEI. The CDR3 reads CASRYSAGYTF. In DNA form, the CDR3 reads TGTGCCAGCAGATACAGTGCCGGCTACACCTTC.

This clonotype was observed many times. The chain couples TRBV7-2 to TRBJ1-6; D remains ambiguous. Between the trimmed V and J ends, which lost 7 bases and 8 bases, there was a span of 15 bases. Germline CDR1 and CDR2: SGHTA and FQGNSA. CDR3 length: 14 amino acids. In DNA form, the CDR3 reads TGTGCCAGCACTCTACAGCCAGAGGATTCACCCCTCCACTTT. Translated, it gives CASTLQPEDSPLHF.

This clonotype was detected only a few times. This chain links TRBV12-3 or TRBV12-4 with TRBJ2-4; 10 bases agree with TRBD1. V was pared by 6 bases and J by 5 bases, with 4 bases of the junction left unmatched. The CDR3 runs to 14 residues. The CDR3 nucleotides read TGTGCCAGCAGCCGGACAGGGGGGGAAAACATTCAGTACTTC. Its protein product is CASSRTGGENIQYF.

This clonotype was seen only a few times. The chain uses TRBV9 and TRBJ2-7, with D hard to call. Germline CDR1 is SGDLS and CDR2 is YYNGEE. V lost 3 bases and J lost 0, with 13 bases in between. The CDR3 consists of 15 residues. Written as DNA, the CDR3 is TGTGCCAGCAGCGCAACCCCATTTGCCTCCTACGAGCAGTACTTC. Translating it yields CASSATPFASYEQYF. The full variable domain, its missing parts supplied by reference TRBV9 and TRBJ2-7, is DSGVTQTPKHLITATGQRVTLRCSPRSGDLSVYWYQQSLDQGLQFLIQYYNGEERAKGNILERFSAQQFPDLHSELNLSSLELGDSALYFCASSATPFASYEQYFGPGTRLTVT.

This clonotype came up many times. The chain recombines TRBV6-5 with TRBJ1-1; D gene uncertain. This CDR3 contains 15 residues. The V gene's germline CDR1 is MNHEY and CDR2 SVGAGI. V lost 6 bases and J 0 bases, leaving 14 bases between the germline ends. The DNA for the CDR3 is TGTGCCAGCAGCTACACGGTGGGGTTGAACACTGAAGCTTTCTTT. Amino acids: CASSYTVGLNTEAFF.

This clonotype was seen a few times. The chain is built from TRBV6-2 or TRBV6-3 and TRBJ2-1; tentative D call: TRBD2 (5 bases). V gave up 2 bases and J gave up 1 base, with 15 bases separating them. This CDR3 has 17 amino acids. Germline values: CDR1 MNHEY, CDR2 SVGEGT. The CDR3 DNA reads as TGTGCCAGCAGTTACCCAACGGGAAAAACGTCCTACAATGAGCAGTTCTTC. The encoded protein is CASSYPTGKTSYNEQFF.

This clonotype was counted only a few times. This sequence joins TRBV5-1 and TRBJ2-3; 10 bases are a match to TRBD1. The CDR3 length is 15 residues. After removal of 7 bases from V and 4 bases from J, the junction contained 9 bases not matched to a gene. Germline V gives CDR1 SGHRS, CDR2 YFSETQ. The chain's CDR3 is CASVNLGQGPDTQYF. In DNA, the CDR3 is TGCGCCAGCGTGAACCTGGGACAGGGGCCAGATACGCAGTATTTT.

This clonotype was seen more than once but under ten times. This chain joins TRBV4-2 and TRBJ1-1; TRBD1 matches at 7 bases. CDR3 length: 16 amino acids. Germline V gene data show CDR1 as LGHNA and CDR2 as YNFKEQ. V was clipped by 0 bases and J by 4 bases; unmatched bases: 8. CDR3 sequence: CASSQDVTGEFTEAFF. The CDR3 nucleotides read TGTGCCAGCAGCCAAGACGTAACAGGGGAGTTCACTGAAGCTTTCTTT.

This clonotype was seen repeatedly, ten times or more. The J gene is TRBJ1-5, the V gene TRBV5-1; 10 bases align to TRBD1. Germline V gives CDR1 SGHRS, CDR2 YFSETQ. Unmatched junction bases numbered 5, after V lost 4 bases and J lost 4 bases. The CDR3 spans 15 residues. The CDR3: CASSLSGQGNQPQHF. The CDR3 nucleotides are TGCGCCAGCAGCCTATCGGGACAGGGGAATCAGCCCCAGCATTTT.

V is TRBV3-1 and J is TRBJ2-1; the D gene is possibly TRBD2 (6 bases). With 4 bases removed from V and 9 bases from J, the gap between germline ends came to 16 bases. CDR3 length: 14 amino acids. The V gene's germline CDR1 is LGHDT and CDR2 YNNKEL (reference sequence). The CDR3 sequence: CASSPRLEPGEQFF. The CDR3, as DNA: TGTGCCAGCAGCCCGCGACTAGAGCCTGGTGAGCAGTTCTTC.

The genes are TRBV5-1 and TRBJ2-2, with D hard to call. This CDR3 spans 13 amino acids. CDR1 is SGHRS, CDR2 YFSETQ, per germline. V dropped 2 bases and J dropped 6 bases, with 8 bases sitting between them. The CDR3, as DNA: TGCGCCAGCAGCTTTATGATCGCCGGGGAGCTGTTTTTT. Translating it yields CASSFMIAGELFF.

This clonotype has a handful of counts. The rearrangement uses TRBV7-2 and TRBJ2-6; a weak D match, TRBD1 (5 bases). V dropped 2 bases and J dropped 0 bases, with 8 bases sitting between them. The germline V gene encodes CDR1 SGHTA and CDR2 FQGNSA. CDR3 length: 16 residues. The CDR3 spells CASSLRQSSGANVLTF. CDR3 bases: TGTGCCAGCAGCTTAAGACAGAGCTCTGGGGCCAACGTCCTGACTTTC.

The J gene is TRBJ2-3, the V gene TRBV20-1; D is possibly TRBD2 (6 bases). Germline V lookup: CDR1 DFQATT, CDR2 SNEGSKA (reference sequence). The CDR3 covers 16 residues. The V end was cut by 6 bases, the J end by 1 base, with 20 bases between. The CDR3 here is CSAYSPLAAGTDTQYF. CDR3 in DNA: TGCAGTGCATACTCCCCACTAGCAGCTGGCACAGATACGCAGTATTTT.

There are many counts of this clonotype. The J gene is TRBJ1-2, the V gene TRBV20-1; D is unclear. Deletions cut 0 bases from V and 4 bases from J, with 9 bases between. This CDR3 region has 13 residues. CDR1 is DFQATT, CDR2 SNEGSKA, per germline (reference sequence). CDR3: CSARDLGLYGYTF. The CDR3 DNA follows: TGCAGTGCTAGAGATTTAGGCCTCTATGGCTACACCTTC.

The chain recombines TRBV20-1 with TRBJ2-5; tentative D call: TRBD2 (5 bases). The length of the CDR3 is 13 residues. Trimming cost V 5 bases and J 5 bases, with 15 bases left between them. Germline V gene lookup returns CDR1 DFQATT and CDR2 SNEGSKA (reference sequence). CDR3 sequence: CSAPPVRRETQYF. In nucleotides, the CDR3 is TGCAGTGCTCCGCCCGTAAGGAGGGAGACCCAGTACTTC.

Comments on this clonotype: A junction end diverges from the germline sequence, so it may reflect a read error. The chain couples TRBV7-7 to TRBJ2-1, with TRBD2 identical over 9 bases. Germline CDR1 reads SSHAT; CDR2 reads FNYEAQ (reference sequence). The CDR3 has 14 amino acids. The CDR3 coding sequence is TGTGCTAGCAGCTTCCGACTAGCGGAGGATGAGCAGTTCTTC. Protein product: CASSFRLAEDEQFF. The full variable domain, with the rest looked up from reference TRBV7-7 and TRBJ2-1, is GAGVSQSPRYKVTKRGQDVTLRCDPISSHATLYWYQQALGQGPEFLTYFNYEAQPDKSGLPSDRFSAERPEGSISTLTIQRTEQRDSAMYRCASSFRLAEDEQFFGPGTRLTVL.

The table lists this clonotype with a few counts. This rearrangement joins TRBV20-1 to TRBJ1-1, with 9 bases lining up with TRBD1. V was pared by 5 bases and J by 5 bases, with 6 bases of the junction left unmatched. The CDR3 totals 13 residues. Germline V CDR1 and CDR2: DFQATT, SNEGSKA (reference sequence). The CDR3: CSAARTGATEAFF. CDR3 coding DNA: TGCAGTGCTGCAAGGACAGGGGCTACTGAAGCTTTCTTT.

This clonotype was seen a handful of times. This chain joins TRBV20-1 and TRBJ2-7, with 9 bases matching TRBD2. V shed 6 bases and J 1 base; nucleotides not matched to a gene: 4. The CDR3 is made up of 13 amino acids. Germline V gene sequence: CDR1 DFQATT, CDR2 SNEGSKA (reference sequence). The CDR3 nucleotides are TGCAGTGCCGGGACTAGCCCGTCCTACGAGCAGTACTTC. It specifies CSAGTSPSYEQYF.